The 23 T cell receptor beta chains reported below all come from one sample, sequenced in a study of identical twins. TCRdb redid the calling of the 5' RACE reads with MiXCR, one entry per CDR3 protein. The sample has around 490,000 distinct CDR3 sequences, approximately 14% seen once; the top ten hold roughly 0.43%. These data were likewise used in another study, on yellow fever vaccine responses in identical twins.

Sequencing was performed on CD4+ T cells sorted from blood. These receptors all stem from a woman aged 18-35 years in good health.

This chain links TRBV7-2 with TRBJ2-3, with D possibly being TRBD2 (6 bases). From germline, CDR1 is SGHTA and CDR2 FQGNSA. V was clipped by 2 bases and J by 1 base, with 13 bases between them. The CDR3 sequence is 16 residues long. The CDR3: CASSLPRGTRTDTQYF. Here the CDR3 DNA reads TGTGCCAGCAGCTTACCCCGAGGGACTCGCACAGATACGCAGTATTTT. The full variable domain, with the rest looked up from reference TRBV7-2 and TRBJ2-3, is GAGVSQSPSNKVTEKGKDVELRCDPISGHTALYWYRQSLGQGLEFLIYFQGNSAPDKSGLPSDRFSAERTGGSVSTLTIQRTQQEDSAVYLCASSLPRGTRTDTQYFGPGTRLTVL.

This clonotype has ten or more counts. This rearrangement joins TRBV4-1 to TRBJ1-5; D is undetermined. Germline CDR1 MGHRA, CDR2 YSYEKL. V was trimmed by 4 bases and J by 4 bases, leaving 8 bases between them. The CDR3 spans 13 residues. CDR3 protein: CASSPIGNQPQHF. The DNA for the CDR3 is TGCGCCAGCAGCCCCATAGGGAATCAGCCCCAGCATTTT.

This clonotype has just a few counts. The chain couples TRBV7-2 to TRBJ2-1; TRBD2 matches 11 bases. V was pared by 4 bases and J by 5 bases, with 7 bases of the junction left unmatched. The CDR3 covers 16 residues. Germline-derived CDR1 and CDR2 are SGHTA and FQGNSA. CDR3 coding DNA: TGTGCCAGCAGCTCCCAGACTAGCGGGGCCCACAATGAGCAGTTCTTC. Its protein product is CASSSQTSGAHNEQFF.

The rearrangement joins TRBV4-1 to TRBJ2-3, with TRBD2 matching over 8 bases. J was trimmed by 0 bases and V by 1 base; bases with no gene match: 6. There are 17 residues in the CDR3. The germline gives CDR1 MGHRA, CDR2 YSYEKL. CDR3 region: CASSQATSATSTDTQYF. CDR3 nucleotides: TGCGCCAGCAGCCAAGCGACTAGCGCCACTAGCACAGATACGCAGTATTTT.

CDR3 bases: TGTGCCAGCAGCCAAGATTTGGTCCCCCAGGGGGAGACCCAGTACTTC. This sequence encodes CASSQDLVPQGETQYF. The gene calls are TRBV3-1 and TRBJ2-5; maybe TRBD1 (6 bases). Germline CDR1 reads LGHDT; CDR2 reads YNNKEL (reference sequence). V lost 0 bases to trimming and J lost 5 bases, with 16 bases between them. This CDR3 comprises 16 residues.

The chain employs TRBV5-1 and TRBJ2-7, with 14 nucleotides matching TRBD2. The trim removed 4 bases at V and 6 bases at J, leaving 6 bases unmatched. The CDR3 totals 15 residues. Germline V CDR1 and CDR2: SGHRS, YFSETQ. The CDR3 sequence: CASSGRTSGRSEQYF. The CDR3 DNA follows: TGCGCCAGCAGCGGCCGGACTAGCGGGAGGTCCGAGCAGTACTTC.

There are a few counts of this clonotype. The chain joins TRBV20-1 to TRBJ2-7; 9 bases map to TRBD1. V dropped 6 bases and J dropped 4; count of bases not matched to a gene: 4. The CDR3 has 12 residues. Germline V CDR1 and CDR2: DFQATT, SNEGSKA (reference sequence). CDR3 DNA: TGCAGTGCCCGGGACAGGGCTTACGAGCAGTACTTC. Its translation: CSARDRAYEQYF.

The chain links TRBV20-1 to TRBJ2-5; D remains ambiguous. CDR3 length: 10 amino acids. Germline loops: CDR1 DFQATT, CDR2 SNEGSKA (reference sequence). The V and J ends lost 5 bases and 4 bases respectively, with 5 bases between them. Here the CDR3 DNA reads TGCAGTGCTTTCTCAGAGACCCAGTACTTC. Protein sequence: CSAFSETQYF.

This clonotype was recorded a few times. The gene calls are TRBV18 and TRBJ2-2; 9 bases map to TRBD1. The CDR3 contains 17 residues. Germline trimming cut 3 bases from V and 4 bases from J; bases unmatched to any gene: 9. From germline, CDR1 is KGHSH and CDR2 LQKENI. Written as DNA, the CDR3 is TGTGCCAGCTCACCCAGCCCGGGACAGGGTAGCACCGGGGAGCTGTTTTTT. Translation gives CASSPSPGQGSTGELFF. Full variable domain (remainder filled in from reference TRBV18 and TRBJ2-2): NAGVMQNPRHLVRRRGQEARLRCSPMKGHSHVYWYRQLPEEGLKFMVYLQKENIIDESGMPKERFSAEFPKEGPSILRIQQVVRGDSAAYFCASSPSPGQGSTGELFFGEGSRLTVL.

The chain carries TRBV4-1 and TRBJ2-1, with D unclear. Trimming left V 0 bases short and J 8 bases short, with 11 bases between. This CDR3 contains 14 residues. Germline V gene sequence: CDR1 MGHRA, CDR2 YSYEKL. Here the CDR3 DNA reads TGCGCCAGCAGCCAAGATAGGCAGATCCATGAGCAGTTCTTC. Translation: CASSQDRQIHEQFF.

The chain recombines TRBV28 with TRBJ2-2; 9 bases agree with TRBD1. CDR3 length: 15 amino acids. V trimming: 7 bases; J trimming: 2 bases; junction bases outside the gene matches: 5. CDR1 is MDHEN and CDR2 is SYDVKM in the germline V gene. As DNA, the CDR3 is TGTGCCAGCAAAGGGACAGGGCGAAACACCGGGGAGCTGTTTTTT. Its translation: CASKGTGRNTGELFF. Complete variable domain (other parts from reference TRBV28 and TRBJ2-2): DVKVTQSSRYLVKRTGEKVFLECVQDMDHENMFWYRQDPGLGLRLIYFSYDVKMKEKGDIPEGYSVSREKKERFSLILESASTNQTSMYLCASKGTGRNTGELFFGEGSRLTVL.

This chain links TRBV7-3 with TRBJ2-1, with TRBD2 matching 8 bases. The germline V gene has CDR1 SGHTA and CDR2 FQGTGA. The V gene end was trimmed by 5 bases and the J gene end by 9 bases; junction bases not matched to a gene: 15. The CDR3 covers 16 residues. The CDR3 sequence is CASSPQGAGGWVEQFF. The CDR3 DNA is TGTGCCAGCAGCCCGCAGGGTGCGGGAGGTTGGGTTGAGCAGTTCTTC.

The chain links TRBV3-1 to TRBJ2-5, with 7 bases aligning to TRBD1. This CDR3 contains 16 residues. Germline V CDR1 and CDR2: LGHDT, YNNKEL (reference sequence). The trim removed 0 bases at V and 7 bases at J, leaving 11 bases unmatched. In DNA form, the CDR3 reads TGTGCCAGCAGCCAAGACCCCGGGACAGCTCAGGGGACCCAGTACTTC. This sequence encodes CASSQDPGTAQGTQYF.

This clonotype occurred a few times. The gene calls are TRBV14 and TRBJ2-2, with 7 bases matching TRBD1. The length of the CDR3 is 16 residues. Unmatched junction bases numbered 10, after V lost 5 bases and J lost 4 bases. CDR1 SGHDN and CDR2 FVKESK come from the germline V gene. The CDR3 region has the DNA TGTGCCAGCAGCTTACACAGGGGCACTATCACCGGGGAGCTGTTTTTT. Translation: CASSLHRGTITGELFF.

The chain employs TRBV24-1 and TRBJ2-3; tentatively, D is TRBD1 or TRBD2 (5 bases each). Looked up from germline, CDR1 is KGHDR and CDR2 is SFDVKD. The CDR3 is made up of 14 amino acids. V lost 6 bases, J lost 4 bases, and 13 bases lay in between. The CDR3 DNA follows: TGTGCCACCAGTCTAAGGGGAGAGTCAGATACGCAGTATTTT. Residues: CATSLRGESDTQYF.

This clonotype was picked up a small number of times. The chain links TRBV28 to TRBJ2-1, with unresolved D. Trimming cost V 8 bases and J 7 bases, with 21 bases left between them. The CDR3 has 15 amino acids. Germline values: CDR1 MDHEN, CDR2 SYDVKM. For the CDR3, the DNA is TGTGCCAGCTCCTCCCCCGGCCGCTCGCGGAATGAGCAGTTCTTC. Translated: CASSSPGRSRNEQFF. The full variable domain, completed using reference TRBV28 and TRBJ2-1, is DVKVTQSSRYLVKRTGEKVFLECVQDMDHENMFWYRQDPGLGLRLIYFSYDVKMKEKGDIPEGYSVSREKKERFSLILESASTNQTSMYLCASSSPGRSRNEQFFGPGTRLTVL.

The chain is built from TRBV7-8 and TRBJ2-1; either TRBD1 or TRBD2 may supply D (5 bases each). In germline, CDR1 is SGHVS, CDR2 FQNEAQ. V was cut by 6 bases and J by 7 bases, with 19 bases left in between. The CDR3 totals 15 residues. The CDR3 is CASRRGTATGNEQFF. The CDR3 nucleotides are TGTGCCAGCAGGCGTGGGACCGCAACTGGTAATGAGCAGTTCTTC.

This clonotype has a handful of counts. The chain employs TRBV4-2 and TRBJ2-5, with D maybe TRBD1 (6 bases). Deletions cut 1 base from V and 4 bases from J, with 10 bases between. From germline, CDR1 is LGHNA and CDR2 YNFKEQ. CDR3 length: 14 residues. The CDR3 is CASSQAGHIETQYF. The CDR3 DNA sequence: TGTGCCAGCAGCCAAGCGGGACACATAGAGACCCAGTACTTC.

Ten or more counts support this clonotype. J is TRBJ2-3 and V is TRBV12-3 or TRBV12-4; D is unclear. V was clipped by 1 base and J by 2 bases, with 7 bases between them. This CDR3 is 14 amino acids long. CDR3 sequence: CASSLGVATDTQYF. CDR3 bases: TGTGCCAGCAGTTTAGGAGTTGCCACAGATACGCAGTATTTT.

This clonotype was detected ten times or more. CDR3 nucleotides: TGTGCCAGCAGTTTTCCCGGCGGCAGGGGGCTTGGTGGAAAGCAGTACTTC. Residues: CASSFPGGRGLGGKQYF. J is TRBJ2-7 and V is TRBV12-3 or TRBV12-4, with 8 bases fitting TRBD1. The CDR3 runs 17 residues. J lost 8 bases, V lost 3 bases, and 18 bases had no gene match.

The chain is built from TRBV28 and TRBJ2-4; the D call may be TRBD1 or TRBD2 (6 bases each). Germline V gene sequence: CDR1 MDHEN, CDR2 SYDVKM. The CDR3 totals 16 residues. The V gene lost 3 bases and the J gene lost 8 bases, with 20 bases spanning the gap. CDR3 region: CASSFPGAVQGDIQYF. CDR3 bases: TGTGCCAGCAGTTTTCCGGGGGCAGTTCAGGGAGACATTCAGTACTTC.

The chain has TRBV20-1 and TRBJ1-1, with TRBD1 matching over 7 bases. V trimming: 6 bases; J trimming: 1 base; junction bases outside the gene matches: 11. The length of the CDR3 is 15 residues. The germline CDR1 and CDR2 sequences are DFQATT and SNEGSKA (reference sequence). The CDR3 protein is CSAKRPGQTNTEAFF. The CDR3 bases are TGCAGTGCCAAGAGGCCGGGACAGACGAACACTGAAGCTTTCTTT.

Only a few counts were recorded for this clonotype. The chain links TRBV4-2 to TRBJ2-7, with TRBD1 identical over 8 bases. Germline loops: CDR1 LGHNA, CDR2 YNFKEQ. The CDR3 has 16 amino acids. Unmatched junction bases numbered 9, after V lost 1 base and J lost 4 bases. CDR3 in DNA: TGTGCCAGCAGCCAAGGGGACAGGTACGAGAATTACGAGCAGTACTTC. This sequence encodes CASSQGDRYENYEQYF.